Presented here are 23 T cell receptor beta chains from one specimen sequenced in a study of vaccination and CD4 T cells after COVID-19. Noted treatment: approximately nine-day PBMC culture with coronavirus spike peptide pools or control peptides (ViraFEST assay). These receptors have no identified antigens. Cultured CD4+ T-cell DNA underwent Oncomine TCR Beta short-read sequencing. TCRdb analysed the PCR reads with MiXCR anew, one entry per CDR3 protein. Seen here are tens of thousands of distinct CDR3 sequences, less than 80% observed once, and the top ten hold approximately 8%. Sequencing was performed on CD4+ T cells from blood, cultured in vitro. These receptors were collected from a human donor who had recovered from COVID-19.

The chain carries TRBV6-5 and TRBJ2-7, with D possibly being TRBD1 (6 bases). V lost 2 bases and J lost 3, with 11 bases in between. Germline values: CDR1 MNHEY, CDR2 SVGAGI. This CDR3 has 14 amino acids. CDR3 bases: TGTGCCAGCAGTTACCGGGACACAGGCTACGAGCAGTACTTC. Amino acid sequence: CASSYRDTGYEQYF.

This clonotype qualifies as medium-sized. This chain uses TRBV6-5 with TRBJ1-5, with TRBD1 matching 7 bases. Germline V gene sequence: CDR1 MNHEY, CDR2 SVGAGI. The CDR3 is 17 amino acids. V lost 0 bases to trimming and J lost 0 bases; unmatched junction nucleotides: 5. The CDR3 bases are TGTGCCAGCAGTTACTCAGGGGGCGCAGGTAGCAATCAGCCCCAGCATTTT. It encodes CASSYSGGAGSNQPQHF.

V usage is TRBV7-2 and J usage is TRBJ2-1, with a weak D call TRBD2 (7 bases). Trimming shortened V by 5 bases and J by 6 bases, and 11 bases separated the two germline ends. CDR1 SGHTA and CDR2 FQGNSA come from the germline V gene. The CDR3 sequence is 13 residues long. The CDR3 here is CASSRGGPNEQFF. The CDR3 nucleotides are TGTGCCAGCAGCAGGGGGGGGCCCAATGAGCAGTTCTTC. Full variable domain (rest looked up from reference TRBV7-2 and TRBJ2-1): GAGVSQSPSNKVTEKGKDVELRCDPISGHTALYWYRQSLGQGLEFLIYFQGNSAPDKSGLPSDRFSAERTGGSVSTLTIQRTQQEDSAVYLCASSRGGPNEQFFGPGTRLTVL.

The chain recombines TRBV19 with TRBJ1-5; no reliable D call. Trimming shortened V by 9 bases and J by 0 bases, and 12 bases separated the two germline ends. The CDR3 is 14 residues long. Per germline, CDR1 LNHDA and CDR2 SQIVND (reference sequence). CDR3 region: CASKTRPSNQPQHF. For the CDR3, the DNA is TGTGCCAGCAAGACGCGGCCTAGCAATCAGCCCCAGCATTTT. Full variable domain (outside the CDR3, taken from reference TRBV19 and TRBJ1-5): DGGITQSPKYLFRKEGQNVTLSCEQNLNHDAMYWYRQDPGQGLRLIYYSQIVNDFQKGDIAEGYSVSREKKESFPLTVTSAQKNPTAFYLCASKTRPSNQPQHFGDGTRLSIL.

The chain employs TRBV6-2 or TRBV6-3 and TRBJ1-1, with 8 bases that match TRBD1. The V gene's germline CDR1 is MNHEY and CDR2 SVGEGT. The CDR3 runs to 16 residues. Unmatched junction bases numbered 13, after V lost 6 bases and J lost 4 bases. The CDR3 region has the DNA TGTGCCAGCAGACACTCCGGACAGGGTCGAATCACTGAAGCTTTCTTT. This codes for CASRHSGQGRITEAFF.

The chain couples TRBV15 to TRBJ2-3; D might be TRBD1 or TRBD2, each matching 5 bases. CDR3 length: 14 residues. V shed 7 bases and J shed 4 bases, with 15 bases lying between them. CDR1 is LNHNV, CDR2 YYDKDF, per germline (reference sequence). CDR3 bases: TGTGCCACCAATTGGGGGAGAGGGGCAGATACGCAGTATTTT. Translation: CATNWGRGADTQYF.

The rearrangement joins TRBV6-1 to TRBJ1-5, with 9 bases matching TRBD1. The CDR3 runs 15 residues. The germline V gene encodes CDR1 MNHNS and CDR2 SASEGT. J lost 7 bases, V lost 3 bases, and 7 bases had no gene match. The CDR3 DNA reads as TGTGCCAGCAGTGAGGGGGACAGGGTCTACCAGCCCCAGCATTTT. It codes for CASSEGDRVYQPQHF.

The rearrangement links TRBV7-2 to TRBJ1-2; TRBD1 matches at 10 bases. J was trimmed by 1 base and V by 1 base; bases with no gene match: 3. The CDR3 spans 16 residues. Germline lookup yields CDR1 SGHTA and CDR2 FQGNSA. CDR3 bases: TGTGCCAGCAGCTTAGGAGGACAGGGGGGTAACTATGGCTACACCTTC. This translates into CASSLGGQGGNYGYTF.

This clonotype was counted a single time. The V call is TRBV6-1, the J call TRBJ2-7, with a tentative D call TRBD2 (5 bases). V was shortened by 7 bases and J by 2 bases, with 18 bases between the two germline ends. CDR3 length equals 15 residues. Germline V lookup: CDR1 MNHNS, CDR2 SASEGT. The CDR3 DNA sequence: TGTGCCAGCAACCAGAAACTAGTACAGACCTACGAGCAGTACTTC. Translating gives CASNQKLVQTYEQYF.

The CDR3 loop reads CASSPRTDSPLHF. CDR3 nucleotide sequence: TGTGCCAGCAGTCCGCGGACAGATTCACCCCTCCACTTT. V and J are TRBV6-1 and TRBJ1-6, with D perhaps TRBD1 (6 bases). Trimming shortened V by 5 bases and J by 8 bases, and 10 bases separated the two germline ends. The CDR3 covers 13 residues. Germline CDR1 reads MNHNS; CDR2 reads SASEGT.

The chain carries TRBV7-9 and TRBJ1-2; 7 bases are shared with TRBD1. CDR3 length equals 14 residues. Looked up from germline, CDR1 is SEHNR and CDR2 is FQNEAQ (reference sequence). J lost 8 bases, V lost 5 bases, and 11 bases had no gene match. CDR3 coding DNA: TGTGCCAGCAGCCCAATACAGGGGCTTGGAGGCTACACCTTC. The encoded protein is CASSPIQGLGGYTF. Using reference TRBV7-9 and TRBJ1-2 for the parts outside the CDR3, the full variable domain is DTGVSQNPRHKITKRGQNVTFRCDPISEHNRLYWYRQTLGQGPEFLTYFQNEAQLEKSRLLSDRFSAERPKGSFSTLEIQRTEQGDSAMYLCASSPIQGLGGYTFGSGTRLTVV.

The chain joins TRBV6-2 or TRBV6-3 to TRBJ2-4; D perhaps matches TRBD1 (6 bases). CDR1 MNHEY and CDR2 SVGEGT come from the germline V gene. The CDR3 extends over 16 amino acids. Trimming took 6 bases from V and 0 from J, leaving 15 bases between them. CDR3 amino acids: CASSRTVSLAKNIQYF. The CDR3 region has the DNA TGTGCCAGCAGCAGGACAGTTAGCCTAGCCAAAAACATTCAGTACTTC.

The chain has TRBV24-1 and TRBJ2-7; no clear D gene. V lost 4 bases, J lost 5 bases, and 17 bases lay in between. The CDR3 is made up of 15 amino acids. The germline V gene has CDR1 KGHDR and CDR2 SFDVKD. The CDR3 reads CATSDRTSSIHEQYF. DNA of the CDR3: TGTGCCACCAGTGACCGCACATCGTCTATCCACGAGCAGTACTTC.

The chain carries TRBV7-2 and TRBJ2-3; no clear D gene. V lost 0 bases, J lost 6 bases, and 10 bases lay in between. Germline V lookup: CDR1 SGHTA, CDR2 FQGNSA. The CDR3 covers 14 residues. CDR3 sequence: CASSLAGGVDTQYF. Here the CDR3 DNA reads TGTGCCAGCAGCTTAGCCGGTGGGGTGGATACGCAGTATTTT.

The chain recombines TRBV28 with TRBJ1-5, with TRBD1 matching 7 bases. There are 15 residues in the CDR3. Per germline, CDR1 MDHEN and CDR2 SYDVKM. V gave up 3 bases and J gave up 5 bases; unmatched junction bases: 7. The CDR3 spells CASSLGGTADQPQHF. CDR3 DNA: TGTGCCAGCAGTTTGGGCGGGACAGCTGATCAGCCCCAGCATTTT.

The table lists this clonotype with a few counts. The chain uses TRBV7-2 and TRBJ1-5; D not resolved. Trimming took 0 bases from V and 6 from J, leaving 6 bases between them. The length of the CDR3 is 13 residues. Germline loops: CDR1 SGHTA, CDR2 FQGNSA. CDR3 region: CASSLALGQPQHF. The CDR3 DNA is TGTGCCAGCAGCTTAGCGCTTGGTCAGCCCCAGCATTTT.

J is TRBJ1-1 and V is TRBV6-1; TRBD1 matches 7 bases. Trimming removed 6 bases from V and 2 bases from J; junction bases left unmatched: 6. The germline V gene encodes CDR1 MNHNS and CDR2 SASEGT. The CDR3 runs 14 residues. The CDR3 loop reads CASSRGQVNTEAFF. CDR3 in DNA: TGTGCCAGCAGCCGAGGACAGGTAAACACTGAAGCTTTCTTT.

The V call is TRBV20-1, the J call TRBJ2-6; no definite D call. The CDR3 contains 16 residues. From germline, CDR1 is DFQATT and CDR2 SNEGSKA (reference sequence). Trimming took off 0 bases at V and 0 bases at J, with 9 bases between the two ends. CDR3 loop: CSARDIRHSGANVLTF. The CDR3 bases are TGCAGTGCTAGAGATATCCGCCACTCTGGGGCCAACGTCCTGACTTTC.

The chain has TRBV30 and TRBJ2-2, with TRBD2 identical over 10 bases. There are 15 residues in the CDR3. The V gene's germline CDR1 is GTSNPN and CDR2 SVGIG (reference sequence). V shed 0 bases, J shed 2 bases, and the junction held 0 bases outside the gene matches. CDR3 coding DNA: TGTGCCTGGAGTGTACTAGCGGGAAACACCGGGGAGCTGTTTTTT. This codes for CAWSVLAGNTGELFF.

The chain uses TRBV7-9 and TRBJ2-4; D is possibly TRBD1 or TRBD2 (5 bases each). The germline V and J ends were trimmed by 4 bases and 1 base, with 8 bases remaining between them. This CDR3 has 14 residues. From germline, CDR1 is SEHNR and CDR2 FQNEAQ (reference sequence). CDR3 sequence: CASSSEGAKNIQYF. CDR3 DNA sequence: TGTGCCAGCAGCTCCGAGGGGGCCAAAAACATTCAGTACTTC.

This chain uses TRBV30 with TRBJ1-1; D uncertain. The CDR3 is 13 amino acids. V was shortened by 0 bases and J by 3 bases, with 8 bases between the two germline ends. The germline CDR1 and CDR2 sequences are GTSNPN and SVGIG (reference sequence). This CDR3 reads CAWSVEGYTEAFF. CDR3 bases: TGTGCCTGGAGTGTCGAAGGTTACACTGAAGCTTTCTTT.

The chain links TRBV6-1 to TRBJ1-5; possible D gene TRBD1, 5 bases. The CDR3 consists of 14 residues. V was cut by 6 bases and J by 6 bases, with 15 bases left in between. CDR1 and CDR2 from the germline V gene are MNHNS and SASEGT. The CDR3: CASRSGQDFQPQHF. CDR3 nucleotide sequence: TGTGCCAGCAGATCGGGGCAAGATTTTCAGCCCCAGCATTTT.

This clonotype is a singleton in its sample. The chain recombines TRBV7-8 with TRBJ1-5, with a possible D match to TRBD1 (5 bases). This CDR3 has 17 amino acids. Germline CDR1 is SGHVS and CDR2 is FQNEAQ. V was trimmed by 1 base and J by 0 bases, leaving 13 bases between them. In DNA form, the CDR3 reads TGTGCCAGCAGCTTAGTCGGGGCCCGGTATAGCAATCAGCCCCAGCATTTT. As protein: CASSLVGARYSNQPQHF.